This passage covers 13 T cell receptor beta chains from one sample sequenced in a study of control samples from healthy donors and cancer patients. TCRdb's table, derived via immunoSEQ multiplex PCR, lists solely in-frame clones and lacks some. The sample shows 130,000 or so clones, around 94% of them seen only once. The specimen was blood. These receptors all come from a man aged 40-49 years in good health.

The rearrangement links TRBV10-1 to TRBJ2-7; 8 nucleotides line up with TRBD2. CDR1 WNHNN and CDR2 SYGVQD come from the germline V gene (reference sequence). This CDR3 spans 15 amino acids. V lost 4 bases to trimming and J lost 0 bases; unmatched junction nucleotides: 5. As DNA, the CDR3 is TGCGCCAGCAGTGCAAGCGGGAGCCTCTCCTACGAGCAGTACTTC. Its translation: CASSASGSLSYEQYF.

This clone was found a few times. This chain links TRBV6-4 with TRBJ2-2; D gene unclear. Per the germline V gene, CDR1 is MRHNA and CDR2 is SNTAGT. Trimming pared 2 bases from V and 3 bases from J, leaving 4 bases between. The CDR3 loop spans 13 amino acids. DNA for the CDR3: TGTGCCAGCAGTGACATAGACACCGGGGAGCTGTTTTTT. Amino acid sequence: CASSDIDTGELFF.

V usage is TRBV7-9 and J usage is TRBJ1-5, with D uncertain. The V end lost 2 bases, the J end lost 5 bases, and 4 bases lay between the germline ends. The germline gives CDR1 SEHNR, CDR2 FQNEAQ (reference sequence). The CDR3 runs 12 residues. The CDR3 sequence: CASSLPHQPQHF. CDR3 coding DNA: TGTGCCAGCAGCTTACCCCATCAGCCCCAGCATTTT. The full variable domain, its missing parts supplied by reference TRBV7-9 and TRBJ1-5, is DTGVSQNPRHKITKRGQNVTFRCDPISEHNRLYWYRQTLGQGPEFLTYFQNEAQLEKSRLLSDRFSAERPKGSFSTLEIQRTEQGDSAMYLCASSLPHQPQHFGDGTRLSIL.

This clone was detected once. This sequence joins TRBV18 and TRBJ1-2, with 11 bases fitting TRBD1. The CDR3 covers 17 residues. V shed 3 bases and J 2 bases; nucleotides not matched to a gene: 8. Germline V gene sequence: CDR1 KGHSH, CDR2 LQKENI. As DNA, the CDR3 is TGTGCCAGCTCACCCCCCGGGACAGGGGGACTAAACTATGGCTACACCTTC. Encoded protein: CASSPPGTGGLNYGYTF.

The V gene is TRBV3-1 (or the pseudogene TRBV3-2), the J gene TRBJ2-5, with D perhaps TRBD2 (5 bases). V was shortened by 1 base and J by 1 base, with 10 bases between the two germline ends. CDR1 and CDR2 from the germline V gene are LGHDT and YNNKEL (reference sequence). CDR3 size: 15 residues. CDR3 sequence: CASSQGAAAQETQYF. The CDR3 DNA follows: TGTGCCAGCAGCCAAGGAGCGGCAGCCCAAGAGACCCAGTACTTC.

The J gene is TRBJ2-3, the V gene TRBV6-1; D is undetermined. Trimming took off 3 bases at V and 2 bases at J, with 12 bases between the two ends. Germline V gene data show CDR1 as MNHNS and CDR2 as SASEGT. The CDR3 consists of 15 residues. The CDR3 is CASSDDLGSTDTQYF. The DNA for the CDR3 is TGTGCCAGCAGTGACGACTTGGGGTCCACAGATACGCAGTATTTT.

The chain has TRBV5-1 and TRBJ1-1; the D gene is possibly TRBD1 (6 bases). Germline V gene sequence: CDR1 SGHRS, CDR2 YFSETQ. CDR3 length equals 15 residues. Deletions cut 6 bases from V and 5 bases from J, with 20 bases between. For the CDR3, the DNA is TGCGCCAGCAAAAGGGAGTGGGGGCCGTCGACTGAAGCTTTCTTT. It specifies CASKREWGPSTEAFF.

The chain combines TRBV5-4 with TRBJ2-1; 10 nucleotides align to TRBD2. V lost 5 bases to trimming and J lost 1 base; unmatched junction nucleotides: 3. Germline V gene data show CDR1 as SGHNT and CDR2 as YYREEE (reference sequence). This CDR3 is built from 15 residues. As DNA, the CDR3 is TGTGCCAGCAGTCTAGCGGGAGTATCCTACAATGAGCAGTTCTTC. It codes for CASSLAGVSYNEQFF.

This chain joins TRBV4-2 and TRBJ1-3, with TRBD1 matching over 7 bases. Unmatched junction bases numbered 8, after V lost 4 bases and J lost 2 bases. Germline values: CDR1 LGHNA, CDR2 YNFKEQ. The length of the CDR3 is 16 residues. In DNA, the CDR3 is TGTGCCAGCAGCCGGGCAGCCGGGACAGCTGGAAACACCATATATTTT. Translation: CASSRAAGTAGNTIYF.

The chain has TRBV9 and TRBJ2-7; TRBD1 or TRBD2 may be the D gene (6 bases each). The CDR3 is made up of 15 amino acids. CDR1 and CDR2 (germline): SGDLS, YYNGEE. Deletions cut 1 base from V and 7 bases from J, with 18 bases between. The CDR3 spells CASSVKEGVGREQYF. The CDR3 DNA reads as TGTGCCAGCAGCGTAAAGGAGGGGGTTGGTCGGGAGCAGTACTTC.

The V call is TRBV27, the J call TRBJ1-2; a weak D match, TRBD1 (5 bases). Trimming left V 0 bases short and J 4 bases short, with 15 bases between. Per germline, CDR1 MNHEY and CDR2 SMNVEV (reference sequence). The CDR3 extends over 16 amino acids. The CDR3 spells CASSLSADRDLYGYTF. CDR3 sequence (DNA): TGTGCCAGCAGTTTATCGGCGGATCGGGACCTCTATGGCTACACCTTC.

V is TRBV4-2 and J is TRBJ2-1, with TRBD2 matching 8 bases. Germline lookup yields CDR1 LGHNA and CDR2 YNFKEQ. The CDR3 contains 16 residues. Losses at the gene ends were 0 bases for V and 7 bases for J; bases not matched to a gene: 8. The CDR3 region has the DNA TGTGCCAGCAGCCAAGATTCGAGCGGGAGATTGAATGAGCAGTTCTTC. Its translation is CASSQDSSGRLNEQFF.

The CDR3 coding sequence is TGTGCCAGCAGTTTAGACCCGGGGCGGCCGAGGGGGGACGAGCAGTACTTC. It is translated as CASSLDPGRPRGDEQYF. The chain is built from TRBV28 and TRBJ2-7, with D perhaps TRBD1 or TRBD2 (6 bases each). Looked up from germline, CDR1 is MDHEN and CDR2 is SYDVKM. The CDR3 covers 17 residues. The V end lost 2 bases, the J end lost 5 bases, and 22 bases lay between the germline ends.